This T cell receptor beta chain stems from a study of blood T cell repertoires in COVID-19. Only in-frame clones appear in the TCRdb table, and some are missing; sequencing was by immunoSEQ multiplex PCR. The sample has 80,000 or so clones, about 85% seen once. Germline CDR1 LGHDT, CDR2 YNNKEL (reference sequence). CDR3 size: 14 residues. V lost 0 bases and J 3 bases, leaving 9 bases between the germline ends. The sample comprised peripheral blood. V and J are TRBV3-1 (or the pseudogene TRBV3-2) and TRBJ2-7, with D uncertain. The TCR sequence derives from a human donor in a cohort sampled during active COVID-19. The CDR3 sequence is CASSQDWSGYEQYF. CDR3 bases: TGTGCCAGCAGCCAAGACTGGTCCGGCTACGAGCAGTACTTC.